The TCR beta chain described here comes from a study of Siglec-9 on CD8 T cells in melanoma. General study points: In melanoma tumors, a Siglec-9-marked effector memory CD8+ subset reportedly appeared to accumulate.

About this clone: Its antigen remains unknown.

Clones were sequenced by immunoSEQ multiplex PCR, and TCRdb holds only the in-frame ones, with some missing. The sample consists of some 39,000 clones, around 81% of them appearing once. The clonotype originates from a human donor in good health. Sample: Siglec-9- CD8+ T cells sorted from blood.

CDR3 in amino acids: CAWSVGTGGYGYTF. CDR3 sequence (DNA): TGTGCCTGGAGTGTCGGGACAGGGGGGTATGGCTACACCTTC. This chain uses TRBV30 with TRBJ1-2; 11 bases are a match to TRBD1. The CDR3 is 14 residues long. CDR1 is GTSNPN and CDR2 is SVGIG in the germline V gene (reference sequence). V was clipped by 0 bases and J by 5 bases; unmatched bases: 2.